A selection of T cell receptor beta chains follows, all from one sample in a study of shared clonotypes between healthy human individuals. The method was immunoSEQ multiplex PCR; TCRdb's version includes in-frame clones alone and lacks a portion of them. The top ten hold around 12% of the sample, which has some 450,000 clones, approximately 80% seen once. Sequencing was carried out using PBMCs. These receptors were taken from a woman aged 40 to 50 in good health. Some clones in this sample may be carry-over from other donors' samples. CDR3s include the opening cysteine and the closing phenylalanine or tryptophan. The order of the fields is clone size, J gene, D gene, V gene, CDR3 DNA, CDR3 protein. A D gene is named only where the DNA matches it firmly. A clone size is listed for some rows: how often the clone was seen (once, few, many), or a class if it is expanded.

>few|TRBJ1-1|TRBD1|TRBV5-1
TGCGCCAGCAGCTTTGGGGCTGGGGGACAGGGTTCTGAAGCTTTCTTT
CASSFGAGGQGSEAFF
>NA|TRBJ1-4|NA|TRBV4-1
TGCGCCAGCAGCCATTCCCCGCAGAGGAGTGAACCGCTTAATGAAAAACTGTTTTTT
CASSHSPQRSEPLNEKLFF
>many|TRBJ1-4|NA|TRBV5-1
TGCGCCAGCAGCTCCTCTGGGGGGGTCGGTGAAAAACTGTTTTTT
CASSSSGGVGEKLFF
>few|TRBJ1-4|NA|TRBV6-5
TGTGCCAGCAGTTACTCGGGGGCAACTAATGAAAAACTGTTTTTT
CASSYSGATNEKLFF
>NA|TRBJ2-2|NA|TRBV10-3
TGTGCCATCAGTGACGGCCTTAGGGGCACCGGGGAGCTGTTTTTT
CAISDGLRGTGELFF
>NA|TRBJ1-1|NA|TRBV7-2
TGTGCCAGCAGCGTTACCACAGGAATCGAAGCTTTCTTT
CASSVTTGIEAFF
>NA|TRBJ1-2|NA|TRBV5-1
TGCGCCAGCAGCGTACAGCTCCTCGATGGCTACACCTTC
CASSVQLLDGYTF
>NA|TRBJ2-4|TRBD1|TRBV19
TGTGCCAGTAGTTTCGACAGGGGGTCCAAAAACATTCAGTACTTC
CASSFDRGSKNIQYF
>NA|TRBJ2-5|TRBD2|TRBV28
TGTGCCAGCAGTCGACTAGCGGGAGTGGAGACCCAGTACTTC
CASSRLAGVETQYF
>NA|TRBJ1-5|NA|TRBV11-1
TGTGCCAGCAGCCCCGGGACCAATCAGCCCCAGCATTTT
CASSPGTNQPQHF
>NA|TRBJ2-1|TRBD2|TRBV12-5
TGTGCTAGTGGTTTGGTACGCGGGGGAAGCGAGGCTGAGCAGTTCTTC
CASGLVRGGSEAEQFF
>few|TRBJ1-5|NA|TRBV2
TGTGCCAGCAATCAGGGTGGCAATCAGCCCCAGCATTTT
CASNQGGNQPQHF
>NA|TRBJ1-1|NA|TRBV27
TGTGCCAGCAGTTTCTACGGGACACTCACTGAAGCTTTCTTT
CASSFYGTLTEAFF
>NA|TRBJ2-7|TRBD1|TRBV29-1
TGCAGCGTCCAGAGGGGACAGGGTGGATACGAGCAGTACTTC
CSVQRGQGGYEQYF
>NA|TRBJ2-7|NA|TRBV19
TGTGCCAGTAGTATGAGACGTAGCTCCTACGAGCAGTACTTC
CASSMRRSSYEQYF
>NA|TRBJ2-7|NA|TRBV18
TGTGCCAGCTCACCACGGCTCACGGACGAGCAGTACTTC
CASSPRLTDEQYF
>NA|TRBJ2-7|TRBD2|TRBV7-3
TGTGCCAGCAGCTTGGCGGGAGGGAGTCAGGAGCAGTACTTC
CASSLAGGSQEQYF
>NA|TRBJ1-1|NA|TRBV16
TGTGCCAGCAGCCAACTCAGGGGCCTCACTGAAGCTTTCTTT
CASSQLRGLTEAFF
>many|TRBJ1-2|NA|TRBV6-5
TGTGCCAGCAGTTACTCCGACAAAAACTATGGCTACACCTTC
CASSYSDKNYGYTF
>NA|TRBJ1-1|NA|TRBV6-5
TGTGCCAGCAGCGCCCCGGGAAGCGCAGCTTTCTTT
CASSAPGSAAFF
>NA|TRBJ2-2|NA|TRBV4-1
TGCGCCAGCAGCCAAGTTTCCCCCCCCTCCGGGGAGCTGTTTTTT
CASSQVSPPSGELFF
>NA|TRBJ1-5|NA|TRBV28
TGTGCCACCACCCGATCACAGGTTAGCAATCAGCCCCAGCATTTT
CATTRSQVSNQPQHF
>NA|TRBJ2-1|NA|TRBV15
TGTGCCACCAGCGGGAGTCGGGTCAATGAGCAGTTCTTC
CATSGSRVNEQFF
>NA|TRBJ1-1|NA|TRBV21-1
TGTGCCAGCAGCAGAAGGACAGGGACGGGGGGCACTGAAGCTTTCTTT
CASSRRTGTGGTEAFF
>NA|TRBJ1-5|NA|TRBV15
TGTGCCACCCGGACAGAGAATCAGCCCCAGCATTTT
CATRTENQPQHF
>NA|TRBJ2-6|NA|TRBV9
TGTGCCAGCAGCGTACTGGCATCTGGGGCCAACGTCCTGACTTTC
CASSVLASGANVLTF
>once|TRBJ1-1|NA|TRBV30
TGTGCCTGGACCCGGGGGGGCGGTGGGACTGAAGCTTTCTTT
CAWTRGGGGTEAFF
>NA|TRBJ2-7|TRBD1|TRBV6-1
TGTGCCAGCAGTGAATGGGGACAGCCCACCTACGAGCAGTACTTC
CASSEWGQPTYEQYF
>NA|TRBJ1-5|NA|TRBV27
TGTGCCAGCAGTTTTCGGCCAGGGGAGGCCCAGCCCCAGCATTTT
CASSFRPGEAQPQHF